This TCR beta chain originates from a study of beta chain features in type 1 diabetes. Regarding the study as a whole: Type 1 diabetes patients had TCRB CDR3s that were shorter (moderately but significantly so) in all four CD4+ subsets.

About 116 mL of blood, on average, came from one heparinised draw per donor. A CD45RO/CCR7/CD25/CD127/CD95/CD27 panel sorted naive, central memory, regulatory and stem cell-like memory CD4+ cells. The investigators reverse transcribed all of the isolated RNA, so they sequenced expressed TCRB transcripts. The table came from immunoSEQ multiplex PCR; TCRdb's copy has only in-frame clones and leaves some out. The table includes 25,000 to 30,000 clones, about 49% detected once. As for this clone: Its target is not known.

Germline V gives CDR1 SGHRS, CDR2 YFSETQ. V lost 3 bases, J lost 1 base, and 12 bases stayed unmatched. There are 17 residues in the CDR3. Sequences were obtained from stem cell memory CD4+ T cells from blood. V and J are TRBV5-1 and TRBJ2-7; 8 bases are shared with TRBD2. This sequence originates from a man aged 25 to 40 with type 1 diabetes. The CDR3 is CASSSVQGSGDSYEQYF. In DNA form, the CDR3 reads TGCGCCAGCAGCTCAGTCCAAGGTAGCGGGGATTCCTACGAGCAGTACTTC. Supplemented by reference TRBV5-1 and TRBJ2-7, the full variable domain reads KAGVTQTPRYLIKTRGQQVTLSCSPISGHRSVSWYQQTPGQGLQFLFEYFSETQRNKGNFPGRFSGRQFSNSRSEMNVSTLELGDSALYLCASSSVQGSGDSYEQYFGPGTRLTVT.